This T cell receptor (beta chain) was identified in a study of blood T cell repertoires in COVID-19. Study summary: The United States, Italy and Spain supplied acute and convalescent COVID-19 samples.

The V and J ends lost 2 bases and 2 bases, in that order; junction bases with no gene match: 4. CDR3 length: 16 residues. Germline V gene sequence: CDR1 SGHTS, CDR2 YDEGEE. Source study methods: From reference gene primer amplification, estimates of nucleated cell counts were derived. Profiled with immunoSEQ multiplex PCR; TCRdb holds only in-frame clones, not every one. V, J and clone size are those of that table, while D and trimming were read from the DNA. The sample holds 120,000 or so clones, just over 85% seen once. The source of this sequence is a man aged 35 to 55 with acute or convalescent COVID-19. The chain joins TRBV5-8 to TRBJ1-4; TRBD1 matches 9 bases. Sequenced: peripheral blood. The CDR3 DNA follows: TGTGCCAGCAGCTTCACAGGGGGCTTGACTAATGAAAAACTGTTTTTT. It codes for CASSFTGGLTNEKLFF. The variable domain in full, with the rest retrieved from reference TRBV5-8 and TRBJ1-4, is EAGVTQSPTHLIKTRGQQATLRCSPISGHTSVYWYQQALGLGLQFLLWYDEGEERNRGNFPPRFSGRQFPNYSSELNVNALELEDSALYLCASSFTGGLTNEKLFFGSGTQLSVL.